The sample holds one count of the clone carrying this T cell receptor (beta chain). The antigen is not known. This entry belongs to a study of cytomegalovirus exposure and HLA in healthy donors. Study-wide context: Falling in the Caucasian-associated ancestry cluster were roughly 86% of about 400 genotyped donors. Study-wide findings and caveats: Presence/absence results assume similar sequencing depth per donor, which may not hold.

V lost 2 bases, J lost 6 bases, and 11 bases stayed unmatched. The CDR3 is made up of 16 amino acids. Germline V gene data show CDR1 as MGHRA and CDR2 as YSYEKL. The PCR ran on 60 Vbeta and 13 Jbeta primers. The repertoire was sequenced with immunoSEQ multiplex PCR; TCRdb's copy has only in-frame clones and lacks some. The table has under 300,000 clones, around 80% seen once; the top ten hold about 7.3%. The sequenced sample was PBMCs. The gene calls are TRBV4-1 and TRBJ2-7; 9 nucleotides agree with TRBD1. This clonotype was sampled from a woman aged 55 to 70 in good health and CMV-seropositive. The CDR3 loop is CASSQSPGDRESEQYF. In DNA, the CDR3 is TGCGCCAGCAGCCAAAGTCCTGGGGACAGGGAATCCGAGCAGTACTTC.